This T cell receptor (beta chain) derives from a study of shared T cell receptors in the human thymus. This CDR3 spans 18 amino acids. With 4 bases clipped from V and 0 bases from J, the junction kept 12 bases outside the gene matches. Germline V gives CDR1 SGHRS, CDR2 YFSETQ. Clones were sequenced by immunoSEQ multiplex PCR, and TCRdb holds only the in-frame ones, with some missing. There are hundreds of thousands of clones in the sample; 80% to 90% occur only once, and 0.0094% lies in the top ten. The same sample was also studied in work on human thymus T cells. As that report states: Thymus specimens were resections from corrective heart surgery. It looked as if thymic and blood repertoires used V and J genes in a biased way. Thymic TCR repertoires of unrelated people reportedly overlapped highly.

Sequenced material: thymocytes. This chain uses TRBV5-1 with TRBJ2-1; 8 positions match TRBD2. This receptor was identified in a boy under two years old with a congenital heart defect. This chain's CDR3 is CASSPRGGRPYSYNEQFF. In nucleotides, the CDR3 is TGCGCCAGCAGCCCACGGGGGGGCAGGCCTTACTCCTACAATGAGCAGTTCTTC. The complete variable domain, with remaining parts taken from reference TRBV5-1 and TRBJ2-1, reads KAGVTQTPRYLIKTRGQQVTLSCSPISGHRSVSWYQQTPGQGLQFLFEYFSETQRNKGNFPGRFSGRQFSNSRSEMNVSTLELGDSALYLCASSPRGGRPYSYNEQFFGPGTRLTVL.